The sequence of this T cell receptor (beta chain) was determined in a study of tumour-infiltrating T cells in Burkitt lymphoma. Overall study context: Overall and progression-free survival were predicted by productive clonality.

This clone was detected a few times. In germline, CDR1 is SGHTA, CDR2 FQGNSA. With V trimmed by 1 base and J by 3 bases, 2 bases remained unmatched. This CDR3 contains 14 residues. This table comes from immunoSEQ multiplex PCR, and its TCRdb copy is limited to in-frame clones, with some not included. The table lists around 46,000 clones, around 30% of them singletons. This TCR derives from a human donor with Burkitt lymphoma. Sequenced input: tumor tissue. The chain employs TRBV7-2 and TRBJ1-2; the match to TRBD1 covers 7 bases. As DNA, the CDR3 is TGTGCCAGCAGCTTAGTTCAGGGGGACTATGGCTACACCTTC. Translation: CASSLVQGDYGYTF.